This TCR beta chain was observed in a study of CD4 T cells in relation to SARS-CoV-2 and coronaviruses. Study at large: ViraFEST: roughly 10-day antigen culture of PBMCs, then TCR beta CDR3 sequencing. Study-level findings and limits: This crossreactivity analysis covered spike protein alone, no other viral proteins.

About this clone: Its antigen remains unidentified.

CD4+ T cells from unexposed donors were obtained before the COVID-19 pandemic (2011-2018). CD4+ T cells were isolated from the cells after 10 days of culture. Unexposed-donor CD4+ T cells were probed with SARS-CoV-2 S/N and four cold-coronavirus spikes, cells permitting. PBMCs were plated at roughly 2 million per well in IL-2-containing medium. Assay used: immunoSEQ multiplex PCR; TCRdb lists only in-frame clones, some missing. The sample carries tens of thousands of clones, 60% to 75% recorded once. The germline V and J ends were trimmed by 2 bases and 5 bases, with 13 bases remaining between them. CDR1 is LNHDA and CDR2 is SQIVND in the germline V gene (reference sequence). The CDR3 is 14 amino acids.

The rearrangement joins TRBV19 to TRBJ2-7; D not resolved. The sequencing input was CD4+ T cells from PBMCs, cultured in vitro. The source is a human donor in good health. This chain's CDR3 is CASSIFRSRDEQYF. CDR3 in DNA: TGTGCCAGTAGTATATTCAGATCTCGCGACGAGCAGTACTTC.